These 7 T cell receptor beta chains were all obtained from the same sample, sequenced in a study of beta chain features in type 1 diabetes. Study observations and caveats: All four CD4+ subsets of Type 1 diabetes patients contained TCRB CDR3s that were moderately but significantly shorter.

Their cognate antigens are unknown. TCRB transcripts that were expressed got sequenced, as all of the isolated RNA had been reverse transcribed. Data came from immunoSEQ multiplex PCR; TCRdb stores just in-frame clones and leaves some out. The sample gives about 120,000 clones, 16% of which show up once; 2.3% is in the top ten. Sequenced sample: central memory CD4+ T cells from blood. The receptor source for this set is a man younger than 40 with type 1 diabetes.

This clone was detected a few times. This chain uses TRBV18 with TRBJ1-2; perhaps TRBD1 as D (5 bases). V lost 4 bases, J lost 7 bases, and 16 bases lay in between. The CDR3 covers 14 residues. Germline V gene lookup returns CDR1 KGHSH and CDR2 LQKENI. The CDR3 spells CASSLRRGEGGYTF. Here the CDR3 DNA reads TGTGCCAGCTCACTTCGTCGGGGGGAAGGTGGCTACACCTTC.

J is TRBJ2-3 and V is TRBV7-8, with 10 bases that match TRBD2. This CDR3 contains 18 residues. Looked up from germline, CDR1 is SGHVS and CDR2 is FQNEAQ. After removal of 5 bases from V and 1 base from J, the junction contained 12 bases not matched to a gene. The CDR3 spells CASSMDRWTSGGTDTQYF. DNA of the CDR3: TGTGCCAGCAGCATGGACCGTTGGACTAGCGGAGGCACAGATACGCAGTATTTT.

The chain carries TRBV7-2 and TRBJ2-1; 8 nucleotides agree with TRBD2. CDR1 SGHTA and CDR2 FQGNSA come from the germline V gene. This CDR3 has 15 amino acids. Trimming cost V 5 bases and J 4 bases; bases outside gene matches: 7. This CDR3 reads CASSPWRGEYNEQFF. Here the CDR3 DNA reads TGTGCCAGCAGCCCTTGGCGGGGGGAGTACAATGAGCAGTTCTTC. The whole variable domain, remainder taken from reference TRBV7-2 and TRBJ2-1, is GAGVSQSPSNKVTEKGKDVELRCDPISGHTALYWYRQSLGQGLEFLIYFQGNSAPDKSGLPSDRFSAERTGGSVSTLTIQRTQQEDSAVYLCASSPWRGEYNEQFFGPGTRLTVL.

This clone was picked up a small number of times. The CDR3 DNA reads TGTGCCAGCAGCCCGGACTCTGGAAACACCATATATTTT. Translated, it gives CASSPDSGNTIYF. The chain recombines TRBV7-3 with TRBJ1-3; D is unclear. CDR3 length: 13 amino acids. Trimming took 5 bases from V and 0 from J, leaving 5 bases between them. The V gene's germline CDR1 is SGHTA and CDR2 FQGTGA.

V is TRBV9 and J is TRBJ1-4; TRBD1 might be the D (5 bases). V lost 3 bases, J lost 5 bases, and 14 bases lay in between. The CDR3 contains 15 residues. Germline loops: CDR1 SGDLS, CDR2 YYNGEE. This CDR3 is CASSASGGSNEKLFF. The DNA for the CDR3 is TGTGCCAGCAGCGCCTCGGGGGGATCAAATGAAAAACTGTTTTTT.

This clone was seen a few times. The genes are TRBV4-3 and TRBJ2-7; D might be TRBD1 (6 bases). The CDR3 has 14 residues. Germline V gene sequence: CDR1 LGHNA, CDR2 YSLEER. Trimming removed 0 bases from V and 3 bases from J, with 9 bases in between. The CDR3 loop is CASSQDQGSYEQYF. The CDR3 coding sequence is TGCGCCAGCAGCCAAGACCAGGGGAGCTACGAGCAGTACTTC.

This clone showed up just a few times. The V gene is TRBV11-2, the J gene TRBJ1-5, with D perhaps TRBD1 (6 bases). CDR3 size: 15 residues. Per germline, CDR1 SGHAT and CDR2 FQNNGV. V was clipped by 0 bases and J by 5 bases, with 11 bases between them. The CDR3 sequence is CASSLDRDKYQPQHF. The CDR3 DNA reads as TGTGCCAGCAGCTTAGACCGGGACAAGTATCAGCCCCAGCATTTT.